A single sample gave rise to the 9 T cell receptor beta chains below, sequenced in a study of blood T cell repertoires in COVID-19. TCRdb's copy holds only in-frame clones and misses some; the assay was immunoSEQ multiplex PCR. This table has about 230,000 clones, roughly 88% appearing once. Sequenced input: PBMCs or T cells enriched from blood (not recorded which). The receptor set was obtained from a woman aged 40 to 50 with acute COVID-19.

This clone was found once. J is TRBJ2-2 and V is TRBV14; D may be TRBD1 (6 bases). The CDR3 contains 15 residues. Per germline, CDR1 SGHDN and CDR2 FVKESK. V lost 5 bases and J 3 bases, leaving 13 bases between the germline ends. CDR3 DNA: TGTGCCAGCAGCTCCTGGGACATTTACACCGGGGAGCTGTTTTTT. Encoded protein: CASSSWDIYTGELFF.

This chain uses TRBV7-2 with TRBJ2-7; D perhaps matches TRBD1 (5 bases). Trimming left V 5 bases short and J 3 bases short, with 17 bases between. This CDR3 is 15 amino acids long. Germline CDR1 reads SGHTA; CDR2 reads FQGNSA. CDR3 coding DNA: TGTGCCAGCAGCCCACACGGCACAGGATACTACGAGCAGTACTTC. It codes for CASSPHGTGYYEQYF.

The rearrangement links TRBV7-2 to TRBJ2-5, with 7 bases matching TRBD2. The germline gives CDR1 SGHTA, CDR2 FQGNSA. The CDR3 extends over 14 amino acids. With V trimmed by 5 bases and J by 4 bases, 7 bases remained unmatched. The CDR3 protein is CASSLGGGGETQYF. CDR3 sequence (DNA): TGTGCCAGCAGCCTGGGTGGCGGGGGAGAGACCCAGTACTTC.

The V and J genes are TRBV6-5 and TRBJ1-5, with 8 positions matching TRBD1. In germline, CDR1 is MNHEY, CDR2 SVGAGI. CDR3 length equals 16 residues. Trimming took 4 bases from V and 5 from J; bases not matched to a gene: 10. CDR3 region: CASSSQTGATDQPQHF. CDR3 DNA sequence: TGTGCCAGCAGTTCCCAGACAGGGGCTACCGATCAGCCCCAGCATTTT.

As to this clone: At one end the junction does not follow the germline gene, possibly because of a read error. The CDR3 DNA reads as TGTGCCAGCAGCGTTACAGGGGGCAAACAGCCCCAGCATTTT. Protein: CASSVTGGKQPQHF. The V call is TRBV9, the J call TRBJ1-5, with 9 bases aligning to TRBD1. The germline gives CDR1 SGDLS, CDR2 YYNGEE. The CDR3 has 14 amino acids.

The chain joins TRBV11-3 to TRBJ1-5; no clear D. Germline CDR1 is SGHNT and CDR2 is YENEEA. The CDR3 is made up of 12 amino acids. V was clipped by 5 bases and J by 9 bases, with 11 bases between them. The CDR3 DNA follows: TGTGCCAGCAGCCGGGGAGATACGCCCCAGCATTTT. Translating it yields CASSRGDTPQHF.

The chain employs TRBV10-1 and TRBJ1-4, with D hard to call. Trimming removed 0 bases from V and 8 bases from J, with 13 bases in between. CDR1 and CDR2 from the germline V gene are WNHNN and SYGVQD (reference sequence). The CDR3 totals 15 residues. The CDR3 region is CASSESARSGEKLFF. CDR3 nucleotide sequence: TGCGCCAGCAGTGAGTCAGCCCGAAGCGGGGAAAAACTGTTTTTT.

The CDR3 DNA sequence: TGTGCCATCAGGATGGGACAAATGAACACTGAAGCTTTCTTT. Its protein is CAIRMGQMNTEAFF. The chain is built from TRBV10-3 and TRBJ1-1; D is possibly TRBD1 (6 bases). CDR3 length equals 14 residues. Per the germline V gene, CDR1 is ENHRY and CDR2 is SYGVKD. Trimming shortened V by 6 bases and J by 0 bases, and 11 bases separated the two germline ends.

The gene calls are TRBV9 and TRBJ1-1; D is uncertain. This CDR3 has 15 amino acids. Trimming pared 9 bases from V and 0 bases from J, leaving 18 bases between. From germline, CDR1 is SGDLS and CDR2 YYNGEE. CDR3 loop: CAIPRLPSMNTEAFF. The CDR3 DNA reads as TGTGCCATCCCCAGGCTCCCCAGCATGAACACTGAAGCTTTCTTT.